Described below is a single TCR beta chain sequence and its context. Its antigen is not known. The entry originates in a study of T cells expressing NK-cell markers. At the level of the study: TCR beta repertoires came from sorted CD3+CD56+NKG2C+, CD3+CD56+NKG2C- and CD3+CD56-NKG2C+ T cells. Serological testing identified seven of the eight sequenced donors as HCMV-seropositive and one as seronegative.

Libraries used 5'RACE template switching adding universal primer site and UMIs. TCRdb reanalyzed the 5' RACE reads and collapses them to one entry per CDR3 protein, without DNA. Its listing shows 350,000 to 450,000 distinct CDR3 sequences. This CDR3 region has 18 residues. Germline loops: CDR1 SGHRS, CDR2 YFSETQ. General study points: Once again these clonotypes came out on top in the CD3+CD56-NKG2C+ fraction of several donors.

The source of this sequence is a man aged 18-75 years in good health. The V gene is TRBV5-1, the J gene TRBJ2-3; the D gene TCRdb calls, TRBD2, cannot be checked with no DNA. The sample comprised blood T cells: a sorted CD56 or NKG2C T cell subset, CD4+ or CD8+ T cells, or bulk PBMC T cells (not recorded which). This CDR3 reads CASSRRTSGGIRTDTQYF. The full variable domain, in which reference TRBV5-1 and TRBJ2-3 provide the parts outside the CDR3, is KAGVTQTPRYLIKTRGQQVTLSCSPISGHRSVSWYQQTPGQGLQFLFEYFSETQRNKGNFPGRFSGRQFSNSRSEMNVSTLELGDSALYLCASSRRTSGGIRTDTQYFGPGTRLTVL.